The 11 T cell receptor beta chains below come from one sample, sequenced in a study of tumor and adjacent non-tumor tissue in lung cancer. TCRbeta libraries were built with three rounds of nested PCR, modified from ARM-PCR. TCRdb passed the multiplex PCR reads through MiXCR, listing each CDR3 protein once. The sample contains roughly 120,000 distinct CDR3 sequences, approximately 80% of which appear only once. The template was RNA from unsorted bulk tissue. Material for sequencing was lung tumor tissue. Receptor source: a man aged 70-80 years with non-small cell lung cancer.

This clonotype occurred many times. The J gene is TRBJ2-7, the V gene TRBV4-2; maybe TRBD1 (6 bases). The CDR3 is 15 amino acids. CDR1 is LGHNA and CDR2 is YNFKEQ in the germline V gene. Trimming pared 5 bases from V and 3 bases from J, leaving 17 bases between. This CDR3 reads CASSVEDRRNYEQYF. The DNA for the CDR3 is TGTGCCAGCAGCGTAGAGGACAGAAGAAACTACGAGCAGTACTTC.

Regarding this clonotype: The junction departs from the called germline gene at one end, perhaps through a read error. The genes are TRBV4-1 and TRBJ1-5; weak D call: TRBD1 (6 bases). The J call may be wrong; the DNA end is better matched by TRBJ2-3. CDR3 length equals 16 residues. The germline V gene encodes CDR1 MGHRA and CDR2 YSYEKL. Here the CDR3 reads CVSSLIPGQINQPQYF. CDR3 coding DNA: TGCGTCAGCAGCCTTATACCAGGACAGATAAATCAGCCCCAGTATTTT.

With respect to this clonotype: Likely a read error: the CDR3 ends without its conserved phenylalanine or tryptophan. In DNA, the CDR3 is TGTGCCAGCAGCACTAGGGGGGGGACCTACGAACAGTACCTC. It yields the protein CASSTRGGTYEQYL. This rearrangement joins TRBV11-2 to TRBJ2-7, with a weak D call TRBD2 (7 bases). CDR3 length equals 14 residues. CDR1 SGHAT and CDR2 FQNNGV come from the germline V gene.

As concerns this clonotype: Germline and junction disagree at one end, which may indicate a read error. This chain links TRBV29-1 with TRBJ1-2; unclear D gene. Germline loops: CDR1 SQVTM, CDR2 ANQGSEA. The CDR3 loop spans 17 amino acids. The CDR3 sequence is CSVEEYVQDHTNYGYTF. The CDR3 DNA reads TGCAGTGTTGAAGAGTATGTTCAGGACCATACTAACTATGGCTACACCTTC.

DNA for the CDR3: TGTGCCAGCAATTTCTCGGGGGGCGGGGACACTGAAGCTTTCTTT. Protein product: CASNFSGGGDTEAFF. The rearrangement joins TRBV12-3 or TRBV12-4 to TRBJ1-1, with a possible D match to TRBD1 (6 bases). Trimming stripped 7 bases from V and 3 bases from J, with 18 bases between. The CDR3 sequence is 15 residues long.

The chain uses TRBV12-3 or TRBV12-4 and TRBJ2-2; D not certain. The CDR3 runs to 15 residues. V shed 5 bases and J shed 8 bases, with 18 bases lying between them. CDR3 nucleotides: TGTGCCAGCAGTCCCCAACATGGGAAGTCAGGGGAGCTGTTTTTT. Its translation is CASSPQHGKSGELFF.

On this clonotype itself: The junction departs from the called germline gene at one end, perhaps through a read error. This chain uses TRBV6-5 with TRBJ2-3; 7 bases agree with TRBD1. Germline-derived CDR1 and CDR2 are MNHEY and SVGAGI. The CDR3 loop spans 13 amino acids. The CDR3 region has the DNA TGTGCCCGCTCAGACAGGGAAGGTTATACGCAGTTTTTT. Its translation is CARSDREGYTQFF.

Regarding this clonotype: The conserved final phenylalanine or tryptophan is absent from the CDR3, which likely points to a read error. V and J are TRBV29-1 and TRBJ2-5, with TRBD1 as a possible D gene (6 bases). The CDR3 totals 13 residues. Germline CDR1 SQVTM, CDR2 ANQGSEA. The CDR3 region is CNVADRSQETQYL. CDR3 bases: TGCAACGTGGCCGACAGGTCCCAAGAGACACAGTACTTA.

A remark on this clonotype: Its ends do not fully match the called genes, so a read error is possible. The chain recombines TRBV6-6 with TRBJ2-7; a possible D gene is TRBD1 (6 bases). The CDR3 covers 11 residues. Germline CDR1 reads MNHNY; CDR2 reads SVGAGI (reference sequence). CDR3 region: CASTGFHEQCF. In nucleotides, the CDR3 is TGTGCCAGTACAGGGTTCCACGAGCAGTGCTTT.

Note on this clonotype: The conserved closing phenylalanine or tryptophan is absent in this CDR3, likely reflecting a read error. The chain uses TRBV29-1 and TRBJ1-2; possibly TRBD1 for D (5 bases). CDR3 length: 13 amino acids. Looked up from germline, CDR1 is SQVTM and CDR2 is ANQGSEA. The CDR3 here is CSAPSGTNYSYTI. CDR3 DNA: TGCAGCGCCCCCTCCGGGACTAACTATAGCTACACCATC.

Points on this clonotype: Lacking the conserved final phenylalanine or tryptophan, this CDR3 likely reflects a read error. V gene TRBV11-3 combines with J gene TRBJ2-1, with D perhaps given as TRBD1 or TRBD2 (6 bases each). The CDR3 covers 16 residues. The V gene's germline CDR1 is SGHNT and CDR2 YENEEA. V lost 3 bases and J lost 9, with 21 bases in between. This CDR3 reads CASSLDPMGGRGEQFV. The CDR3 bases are TGTGCCAGCAGCTTGGATCCCATGGGGGGCAGGGGTGAGCAGTTCGTC.